Listed below are T cell receptor beta chains from one sample, sequenced in a study of CD8+CD57+ T cells in acquired aplastic anemia. In TCRdb, the reads were re-called with MiXCR into one record per CDR3 protein. This table has around 200,000 distinct CDR3 sequences, roughly 60% appearing once. Sequences were obtained from sorted CD4+, CD8+, or CD8+CD57+ T cells (not recorded which) from PBMCs. The origin of the receptors is a human donor with aplastic anemia. Both conserved end residues are part of each CDR3. The D gene is left open where the match is weak. Clone size, where shown, is once, few, many, or a class for clones that have expanded.

V: TRBV7-9; J: TRBJ2-7; size: .; D: TRBD1; DNA: TGTGCCAGCAGCTTCAGGACAGGGGTGAACGAGCAGTACTTC; CDR3: CASSFRTGVNEQYF
V: TRBV10-2; J: TRBJ1-5; size: once; D: .; DNA: TGCGCCAGCAGTGAGGTCTCGGGGGCAGGTCAGCCCCAGCATTTT; CDR3: CASSEVSGAGQPQHF
V: TRBV19; J: TRBJ2-7; size: .; D: TRBD2; DNA: TGTGCCAGTAGTACCGCGGGAGGGTCCTACGAGCAGTACTTC; CDR3: CASSTAGGSYEQYF
V: TRBV20-1; J: TRBJ2-5; size: few; D: .; DNA: TGCAGTGCTCAAGCCGGGAAGCAGACCCAGTACTTC; CDR3: CSAQAGKQTQYF
V: TRBV5-1; J: TRBJ2-2; size: .; D: TRBD2; DNA: TGCGCCAGCAGCTTGGCTGGGACTAGTCCCATTGGGGAGCTGTTTTTT; CDR3: CASSLAGTSPIGELFF
V: TRBV4-1; J: TRBJ2-7; size: few; D: .; DNA: TGCGCCAGCAGCCAGAGGGTAGGAGGTCTGCACGAGCAGTACTTC; CDR3: CASSQRVGGLHEQYF
V: TRBV5-5; J: TRBJ1-2; size: few; D: .; DNA: TGTGCCAGCAGCTTGGAGGTGTACGGAGATGGCTACACCTTC; CDR3: CASSLEVYGDGYTF
V: TRBV14; J: TRBJ1-6; size: .; D: .; DNA: TGTGCCAGCAGCCAATTGGGGGCAGGGGATGGTAATTTACCCCTCCACTTT; CDR3: CASSQLGAGDGNLPLHF
V: TRBV5-1; J: TRBJ1-4; size: large; D: TRBD1; DNA: TGCGCCAGCAGCTCCTGGGACAGGAAGGACGAAAAACTGTTTTTT; CDR3: CASSSWDRKDEKLFF
V: TRBV7-2; J: TRBJ2-7; size: .; D: .; DNA: TGTGCCAGCAGCACAGACAAGTACGAGCAGTACTTC; CDR3: CASSTDKYEQYF
V: TRBV7-3; J: TRBJ2-1; size: .; D: TRBD2; DNA: TGTGCCAGCAGCTTAACAGCGGGAGGGTACGATGAGCAGTTCTTC; CDR3: CASSLTAGGYDEQFF
V: TRBV19; J: TRBJ1-5; size: .; D: TRBD1; DNA: TGTGCCAGTAGTATAGTAAGAGGGGGCCAGCCCCAGCATTTT; CDR3: CASSIVRGGQPQHF
V: TRBV10-3; J: TRBJ2-5; size: .; D: .; DNA: TGTGCCAGCAGCAAGTCAGGGCCAGAGACCCAGTACTTC; CDR3: CASSKSGPETQYF
V: TRBV9; J: TRBJ2-5; size: .; D: TRBD2; DNA: TGTGCCAGCAGCGTAGAGGGCGGGAGGGCCGGAGAGACCCAGTACTTC; CDR3: CASSVEGGRAGETQYF
V: TRBV15; J: TRBJ2-1; size: few; D: .; DNA: TGTGCCACCAGCAGAGACAGGGTGGGTGAGCAGTTCTTC; CDR3: CATSRDRVGEQFF
V: TRBV15; J: TRBJ2-3; size: .; D: .; DNA: TGTGCCACCAGCAGAGATGGGGTAGAAAGCACAGATACGCAGTATTTT; CDR3: CATSRDGVESTDTQYF
V: TRBV15; J: TRBJ1-1; size: .; D: TRBD1; DNA: TGTGCCACCAGCACGGGACAGGGTAGTGAAGCTTTCTTT; CDR3: CATSTGQGSEAFF
V: TRBV5-4; J: TRBJ2-3; size: .; D: .; DNA: TGTGCCAGCAGCTTGTCCTCGGGACGGCAGGATACGCAGTATTTT; CDR3: CASSLSSGRQDTQYF
V: TRBV20-1; J: TRBJ2-7; size: few; D: .; DNA: TGCAGTGCTAGACCTGGAACCTACGAGCAGTACTTC; CDR3: CSARPGTYEQYF
V: TRBV6-1; J: TRBJ2-5; size: .; D: .; DNA: TGTGCCAGCAGTGAAGCGGGACAACTGTACCAAGAGACCCAGTACTTC; CDR3: CASSEAGQLYQETQYF
V: TRBV6-5; J: TRBJ2-7; size: .; D: TRBD2; DNA: TGTGCCAGCAGTTACCTGGGACTAGCTGGGGAGCAGTACTTC; CDR3: CASSYLGLAGEQYF
V: TRBV7-8; J: TRBJ2-7; size: .; D: TRBD1; DNA: TGTGCCAGCGCAGGGGACAGCACCTACGAGCAGTACTTC; CDR3: CASAGDSTYEQYF
V: TRBV7-8; J: TRBJ2-7; size: few; D: .; DNA: TGTGCCAGCAGCATAGCAGCGACGGGGTCCTACGAGCAGTACTTC; CDR3: CASSIAATGSYEQYF
V: TRBV20-1; J: TRBJ2-1; size: .; D: TRBD1; DNA: TGCAGTGCTAGTAAGGGGGCTAGTACCAATGAGCAGTTCTTC; CDR3: CSASKGASTNEQFF
V: TRBV20-1; J: TRBJ1-4; size: few; D: .; DNA: TGCAGTGCCGCTGGGACTAACCCGGGTGAAAAACTGTTTTTT; CDR3: CSAAGTNPGEKLFF
V: TRBV12-3/TRBV12-4; J: TRBJ1-5; size: .; D: TRBD1; DNA: TGTGCCAGCAGTCGGGGGACAGGGTCAGGGGGCAATCAGCCCCAGCATTTT; CDR3: CASSRGTGSGGNQPQHF
V: TRBV24-1; J: TRBJ1-2; size: .; D: TRBD1; DNA: TGTGCCACCAGTGATTCTAACAGGGGTGGCTACACCTTC; CDR3: CATSDSNRGGYTF
V: TRBV24-1; J: TRBJ2-3; size: .; D: .; DNA: TGTGCCACCAGTGATTCAAAACATACGCAGTATTTT; CDR3: CATSDSKHTQYF
V: TRBV7-7; J: TRBJ2-3; size: .; D: .; DNA: TGTGCTAGCAGTTTAGCGAAGAACACAGATACGCAGTATTTT; CDR3: CASSLAKNTDTQYF
V: TRBV20-1; J: TRBJ1-6; size: few; D: TRBD1; DNA: TGCAGTGCCGGGACAGGCCCATGGTCACCCCTCCACTTT; CDR3: CSAGTGPWSPLHF